The T cell receptor (beta chain) described here comes from a study of shared clonotypes between healthy human individuals. The trim removed 2 bases at V and 3 bases at J, leaving 9 bases unmatched. Germline values: CDR1 SGHTA, CDR2 FQGNSA. The CDR3 loop spans 18 amino acids. In the naive CD8 group, cells lacked CD45RO and were positively selected for CCR7, so terminally differentiated effector memory CD45RA+ cells were left out. Repertoires were generated with immunoSEQ multiplex PCR, while TCRdb's copy carries only in-frame clones and drops some. Of about 820,000 clones in the sample, 85% to 95% were seen once.

Sequenced material: naive CD8+ T cells sorted from blood. The sequence derives from a man under 40 in good health. This chain connects TRBV7-2 to TRBJ2-2; 10 nucleotides line up with TRBD2. The CDR3 sequence: CASSLHSFGLADTGELFF. In DNA form, the CDR3 reads TGTGCCAGCAGCTTACACAGTTTCGGACTAGCGGACACCGGGGAGCTGTTTTTT.